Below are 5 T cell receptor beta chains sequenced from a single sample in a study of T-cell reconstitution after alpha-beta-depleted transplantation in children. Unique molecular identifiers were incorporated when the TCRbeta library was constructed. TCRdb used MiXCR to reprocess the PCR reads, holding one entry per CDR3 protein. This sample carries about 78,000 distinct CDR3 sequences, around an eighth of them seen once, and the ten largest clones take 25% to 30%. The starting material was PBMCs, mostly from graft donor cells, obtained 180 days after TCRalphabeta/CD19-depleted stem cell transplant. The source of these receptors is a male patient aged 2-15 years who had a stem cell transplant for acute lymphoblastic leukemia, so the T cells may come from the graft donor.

The CDR3 nucleotides are TGTGCCATCAGTTGGAAACTTGCGCCCACAGATACGCAGTATTTT. Its protein is CAISWKLAPTDTQYF. The gene calls are TRBV10-3 and TRBJ2-3, with no clear D. The CDR3 has 15 residues. CDR1 and CDR2 from the germline V gene are ENHRY and SYGVKD. The ends were cut back, 5 bases at V and 2 bases at J, with 14 bases in the middle.

The DNA for the CDR3 is TGTGCCAGCAGCTCAACACCCTCCAGGGGGACCGGGGAGCTGTTTTTT. Translated, it gives CASSSTPSRGTGELFF. The rearrangement joins TRBV7-6 to TRBJ2-2; TRBD1 matches at 7 bases. V trimming: 4 bases; J trimming: 5 bases; junction bases outside the gene matches: 10. Germline-derived CDR1 and CDR2 are SGHVS and FNYEAQ. CDR3 length: 16 amino acids.

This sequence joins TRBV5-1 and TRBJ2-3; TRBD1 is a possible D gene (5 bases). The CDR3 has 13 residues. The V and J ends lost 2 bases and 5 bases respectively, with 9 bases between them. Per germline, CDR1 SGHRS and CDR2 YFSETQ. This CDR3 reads CASSFGAEDTQYF. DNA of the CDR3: TGCGCCAGCAGCTTTGGGGCGGAAGATACGCAGTATTTT.

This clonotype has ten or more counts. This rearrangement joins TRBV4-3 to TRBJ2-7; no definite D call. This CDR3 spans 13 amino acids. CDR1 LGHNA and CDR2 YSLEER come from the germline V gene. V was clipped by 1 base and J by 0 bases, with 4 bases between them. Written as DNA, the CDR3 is TGCGCCAGCAGCCAAGGACTCTCCTACGAGCAGTACTTC. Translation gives CASSQGLSYEQYF.

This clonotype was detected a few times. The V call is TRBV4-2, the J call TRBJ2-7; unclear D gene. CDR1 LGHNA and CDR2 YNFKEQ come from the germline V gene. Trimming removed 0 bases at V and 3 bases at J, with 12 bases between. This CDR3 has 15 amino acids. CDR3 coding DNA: TGTGCCAGCAGCCAAGAGGACCAGCTCGTCTACGAGCAGTACTTC. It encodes CASSQEDQLVYEQYF.